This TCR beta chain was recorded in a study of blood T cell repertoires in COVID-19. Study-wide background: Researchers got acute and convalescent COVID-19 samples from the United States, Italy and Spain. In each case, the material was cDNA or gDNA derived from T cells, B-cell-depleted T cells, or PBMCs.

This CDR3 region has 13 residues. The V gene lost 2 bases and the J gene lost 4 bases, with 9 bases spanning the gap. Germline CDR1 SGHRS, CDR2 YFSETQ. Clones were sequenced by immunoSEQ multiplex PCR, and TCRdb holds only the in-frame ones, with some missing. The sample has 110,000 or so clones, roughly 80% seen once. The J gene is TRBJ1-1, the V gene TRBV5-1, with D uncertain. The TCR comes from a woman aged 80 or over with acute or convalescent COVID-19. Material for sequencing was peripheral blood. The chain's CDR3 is CASSFQAGTEAFF. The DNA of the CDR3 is TGCGCCAGCAGCTTCCAGGCGGGCACTGAAGCTTTCTTT.